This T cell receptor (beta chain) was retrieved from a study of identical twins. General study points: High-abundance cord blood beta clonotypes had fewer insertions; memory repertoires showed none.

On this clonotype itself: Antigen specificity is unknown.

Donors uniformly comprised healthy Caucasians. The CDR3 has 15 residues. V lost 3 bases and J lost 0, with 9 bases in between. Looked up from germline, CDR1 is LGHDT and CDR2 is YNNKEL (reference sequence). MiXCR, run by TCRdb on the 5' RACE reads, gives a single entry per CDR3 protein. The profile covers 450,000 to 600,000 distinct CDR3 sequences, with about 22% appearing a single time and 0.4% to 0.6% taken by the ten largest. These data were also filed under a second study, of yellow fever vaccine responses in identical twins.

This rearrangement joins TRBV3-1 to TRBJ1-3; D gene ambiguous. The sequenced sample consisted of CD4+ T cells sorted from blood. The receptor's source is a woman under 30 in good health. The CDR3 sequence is CASSHGSLSGNTIYF. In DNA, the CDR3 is TGTGCCAGCAGCCACGGCAGCCTCTCTGGAAACACCATATATTTT.